The clone carrying this T cell receptor (beta chain) occurred a few times. TCRdb processed the 5' RACE reads anew with MiXCR; each CDR3 protein has one entry. The data contain over 55,000 distinct CDR3 sequences, 12% of them seen just once; the ten biggest clones take up around a quarter. The data were obtained in a study of T-cell memory formation after mild COVID-19. Study at large: TCR clusters were largely donor specific.

V was pared by 1 base and J by 2 bases, with 6 bases between. The CDR3 spans 14 residues. Germline CDR1 reads LGHNA; CDR2 reads YSLEER. The specimen was PBMCs or a T cell subset sorted from them (not recorded which). The chain uses TRBV4-3 and TRBJ2-1; D gene uncertain. The source of this sequence is a man aged 18 to 30 who had mild COVID-19 (a few samples of this study predate the infection). Cell type and time point are not known. Here the CDR3 reads CASSQGAPYNEQFF. The CDR3 coding sequence is TGCGCCAGCAGCCAAGGGGCCCCCTACAATGAGCAGTTCTTC.